One and the same sample provided the 14 T cell receptor beta chains below, sequenced in a study of glioma-infiltrating T cells after dendritic cell vaccination. Time point reported: after dendritic cell vaccination, including at tumor progression/relapse. TCRdb's copy holds only in-frame clones and misses some; the assay was immunoSEQ multiplex PCR. The sample yields tens of thousands of clones, more than 75% seen once. Sequencing used blood, obtained after dendritic cell vaccination. These receptors all stem from a human donor with glioblastoma.

This rearrangement joins TRBV15 to TRBJ2-1, with D perhaps TRBD1 (5 bases). The CDR3 contains 19 residues. The germline CDR1 and CDR2 sequences are LNHNV and YYDKDF (reference sequence). V was cut by 0 bases and J by 1 base, with 19 bases left in between. In DNA, the CDR3 is TGTGCCACCAGCAGAGAGAAGGTAAGGCTTAAGGGGTCCTACAATGAGCAGTTCTTC. Residues: CATSREKVRLKGSYNEQFF.

The chain has TRBV13 and TRBJ2-7; 8 nucleotides agree with TRBD2. The germline gives CDR1 PRHDT, CDR2 FYEKMQ (reference sequence). Germline trimming cut 5 bases from V and 3 bases from J; bases unmatched to any gene: 12. This CDR3 is 16 amino acids long. The CDR3 DNA is TGTGCCAGCAGCAAAGGGGCGGGGGGACGCAACTACGAGCAGTACTTC. Translating it yields CASSKGAGGRNYEQYF.

This clone was counted a few times. This sequence joins TRBV7-9 and TRBJ1-3; D is perhaps TRBD1 (5 bases). CDR1 and CDR2 from the germline V gene are SEHNR and FQNEAQ (reference sequence). The CDR3 runs to 14 residues. V dropped 5 bases and J dropped 2 bases, with 10 bases sitting between them. The CDR3 DNA reads TGTGCCAGCAGCACCCGGGGGGCTGGAAACACCATATATTTT. Protein sequence: CASSTRGAGNTIYF.

This clone was counted once. V and J are TRBV6-5 and TRBJ1-2, with a tentative D call TRBD1 (6 bases). V lost 2 bases and J lost 4, with 11 bases in between. The CDR3 is 14 amino acids. Germline CDR1 MNHEY, CDR2 SVGAGI. The CDR3 protein is CASSYGARGYGYTF. As DNA, the CDR3 is TGTGCCAGCAGTTACGGGGCCAGGGGCTATGGCTACACCTTC.

The chain carries TRBV6-6 and TRBJ2-7, with TRBD1 as a possible D gene (6 bases). The germline V gene encodes CDR1 MNHNY and CDR2 SVGAGI (reference sequence). Trimming took 4 bases from V and 5 from J, leaving 21 bases between them. There are 16 residues in the CDR3. The CDR3 DNA reads TGTGCCAGCAGTTCCCCACTGTTAGGGGGTCCACACGAGCAGTACTTC. It is translated as CASSSPLLGGPHEQYF.

The chain recombines TRBV6-5 with TRBJ2-4; 10 nucleotides line up with TRBD1. Looked up from germline, CDR1 is MNHEY and CDR2 is SVGAGI. The CDR3 covers 13 residues. V gave up 6 bases and J gave up 9 bases; unmatched junction bases: 5. As DNA, the CDR3 is TGTGCCAGCAGGGGACAGGGGTCGGCCATTCAGTACTTC. Translation: CASRGQGSAIQYF.

This chain uses TRBV6-5 with TRBJ1-3; D call uncertain. In germline, CDR1 is MNHEY, CDR2 SVGAGI. This CDR3 has 14 residues. Trimming cost V 1 base and J 0 bases, with 4 bases left between them. The CDR3, as DNA: TGTGCCAGCAGTTACTTCGGCTCTGGAAACACCATATATTTT. Translation: CASSYFGSGNTIYF.

This chain connects TRBV4-1 to TRBJ2-1, with 11 nucleotides matching TRBD2. V lost 0 bases, J lost 8 bases, and 9 bases stayed unmatched. The CDR3 extends over 17 amino acids. Germline V gene sequence: CDR1 MGHRA, CDR2 YSYEKL. The CDR3 DNA reads as TGCGCCAGCAGCCAAGATGGGGTAGCGGGGGGGTGGGATGAGCAGTTCTTC. This encodes CASSQDGVAGGWDEQFF.

V and J are TRBV20-1 and TRBJ1-2; D not resolved. The CDR3 extends over 9 amino acids. The germline V and J ends were trimmed by 5 bases and 8 bases, with 6 bases remaining between them. CDR1 and CDR2 (germline): DFQATT, SNEGSKA (reference sequence). CDR3 DNA sequence: TGCAGTGCTTCCCTCGGCTACACCTTC. Protein: CSASLGYTF.

This clone came up once. The CDR3 DNA is TGTGCCAGCCGGGGGGCGGGGGGACTCACAGATACGCAGTATTTT. Amino acids: CASRGAGGLTDTQYF. The J gene is TRBJ2-3, the V gene TRBV13; 8 nucleotides line up with TRBD2. This CDR3 is built from 15 residues. V shed 8 bases, J shed 2 bases, and the junction held 9 bases outside the gene matches. Germline V lookup: CDR1 PRHDT, CDR2 FYEKMQ (reference sequence).

This clone was found once. The chain uses TRBV5-6 and TRBJ1-4; D may be TRBD1 (6 bases). Trimming stripped 0 bases from V and 8 bases from J, with 14 bases between. The length of the CDR3 is 15 residues. The V gene's germline CDR1 is SGHDT and CDR2 YYEEEE. CDR3: CASSLEAGAGEKLFF. CDR3 nucleotide sequence: TGTGCCAGCAGCTTGGAGGCAGGGGCGGGCGAAAAACTGTTTTTT.

This chain connects TRBV7-3 to TRBJ2-3, with a possible D match to TRBD1 (5 bases). Trimming shortened V by 3 bases and J by 0 bases, and 10 bases separated the two germline ends. The CDR3 loop spans 15 amino acids. Looked up from germline, CDR1 is SGHTA and CDR2 is FQGTGA. The CDR3 loop reads CASSLMGLSTDTQYF. CDR3 bases: TGTGCCAGCAGCTTGATGGGGCTAAGCACAGATACGCAGTATTTT.

The gene calls are TRBV10-1 and TRBJ2-2, with D possibly matching TRBD2 (5 bases). Germline-derived CDR1 and CDR2 are WNHNN and SYGVQD (reference sequence). The CDR3 contains 12 residues. Trimming stripped 4 bases from V and 6 bases from J, with 6 bases between. In DNA, the CDR3 is TGCGCCAGCAGTGTAGCGTCCGGGGAGCTGTTTTTT. Amino acid sequence: CASSVASGELFF.

V and J are TRBV9 and TRBJ2-1; TRBD2 matches at 7 bases. CDR1 SGDLS and CDR2 YYNGEE come from the germline V gene. The CDR3 totals 12 residues. Losses at the gene ends were 4 bases for V and 9 bases for J; bases not matched to a gene: 4. CDR3 coding DNA: TGTGCCAGCAGCCTATCGGGGGGTGAGCAGTTCTTC. This codes for CASSLSGGEQFF.